The 30 T cell receptor beta chains listed next were all sequenced from one sample in a study of T cell clonotyping in hematopoietic cell transplantation. Documented time point: recipient sample about 28 days before transplant, after cytoreduction. Using immunoSEQ multiplex PCR, the repertoire was profiled, and TCRdb retains in-frame clones only, with some absent. The table has approximately 26,000 clones, 84% seen once. This specimen consisted of peripheral blood mononuclear cells, obtained before stem cell transplant. The receptors stem from an older woman with acute myeloid leukemia. Some clones in this sample may be carry-over from other donors' samples.

This chain links TRBV27 with TRBJ2-7; 11 bases agree with TRBD1. Losses at the gene ends were 0 bases for V and 4 bases for J; bases not matched to a gene: 20. The CDR3 runs 21 residues. Germline-derived CDR1 and CDR2 are MNHEY and SMNVEV (reference sequence). The CDR3 protein is CASSLSVMEAIPGTGGYEQYF. CDR3 coding DNA: TGTGCCAGCAGTTTATCGGTTATGGAGGCGATCCCCGGGACAGGGGGTTACGAGCAGTACTTC.

The CDR3 loop reads CASSLGQDDTYEQYF. The CDR3 bases are TGTGCCAGCAGTCTGGGACAGGACGACACCTACGAGCAGTACTTC. This chain connects TRBV27 to TRBJ2-7, with 8 bases identical to TRBD1. V shed 5 bases and J 2 bases; nucleotides not matched to a gene: 8. Germline-derived CDR1 and CDR2 are MNHEY and SMNVEV (reference sequence). This CDR3 has 15 residues.

V and J are TRBV9 and TRBJ1-2, with no clear D. Per germline, CDR1 SGDLS and CDR2 YYNGEE. CDR3 length: 13 amino acids. Trimming left V 0 bases short and J 6 bases short, with 9 bases between. CDR3 in amino acids: CASSVVLGNGYTF. CDR3 DNA sequence: TGTGCCAGCAGCGTAGTCCTGGGGAATGGCTACACCTTC.

This clone was seen just once. The chain links TRBV27 to TRBJ1-2; 8 bases agree with TRBD1. The CDR3 contains 17 residues. Trimming took 2 bases from V and 3 from J; bases not matched to a gene: 11. Germline CDR1 MNHEY, CDR2 SMNVEV (reference sequence). CDR3 amino acids: CASSLTGTGHPYYGYTF. CDR3 DNA sequence: TGTGCCAGCAGTTTAACCGGGACAGGCCATCCCTACTATGGCTACACCTTC.

The genes are TRBV25-1 and TRBJ2-5; 9 bases map to TRBD1. V lost 2 bases, J lost 4 bases, and 5 bases stayed unmatched. Germline V gives CDR1 MGHDK, CDR2 SYGVNS. The CDR3 is 15 residues long. As DNA, the CDR3 is TGTGCCAGCAGTGAACCCACAGGGGGCAGAGAGACCCAGTACTTC. Translation: CASSEPTGGRETQYF.

The chain links TRBV6-5 to TRBJ1-2; tentative D call: TRBD1 (6 bases). Trimming shortened V by 4 bases and J by 8 bases, and 20 bases separated the two germline ends. This CDR3 is built from 15 residues. Germline loops: CDR1 MNHEY, CDR2 SVGAGI. The CDR3 spells CASSLVVRGEGGYTF. CDR3 coding DNA: TGTGCCAGCAGTTTGGTGGTCAGGGGAGAGGGCGGCTACACCTTC.

The chain joins TRBV7-6 to TRBJ2-5; 8 bases match TRBD2. CDR3 length: 16 residues. The junction had 8 bases not matched to a gene; V was cut back by 0 bases and J by 5 bases. Germline V lookup: CDR1 SGHVS, CDR2 FNYEAQ. The CDR3 loop reads CASSLAVGGAVETQYF. The CDR3 DNA follows: TGTGCCAGCAGCTTAGCGGTCGGGGGGGCTGTTGAGACCCAGTACTTC.

This clone showed up just a few times. The V gene is TRBV6-4, the J gene TRBJ2-2; D remains unclear. V was cut by 4 bases and J by 3 bases, with 6 bases left in between. The germline V gene encodes CDR1 MRHNA and CDR2 SNTAGT. The CDR3 has 13 residues. The CDR3 DNA sequence: TGTGCCAGCAGTGCAACAGACACCGGGGAGCTGTTTTTT. This codes for CASSATDTGELFF.

The chain uses TRBV11-2 and TRBJ2-3, with TRBD2 matching over 11 bases. Germline CDR1 is SGHAT and CDR2 is FQNNGV. V trimming: 1 base; J trimming: 5 bases; junction bases outside the gene matches: 11. The CDR3 consists of 18 residues. CDR3 protein: CASSLGAVAGGPIDTQYF. The DNA for the CDR3 is TGTGCCAGCAGCTTAGGGGCAGTAGCGGGAGGGCCGATAGATACGCAGTATTTT.

The rearrangement links TRBV7-9 to TRBJ2-3; D remains ambiguous. The CDR3 is 14 residues long. The germline gives CDR1 SEHNR, CDR2 FQNEAQ (reference sequence). Trimming removed 4 bases from V and 6 bases from J, with 14 bases in between. The CDR3 DNA is TGTGCCAGCAGCTCTGGGTCTTTGAGGGATACGCAGTATTTT. It encodes CASSSGSLRDTQYF.

The V call is TRBV9, the J call TRBJ2-5; D gene unclear. The CDR3 is 13 amino acids. Trimming pared 4 bases from V and 4 bases from J, leaving 11 bases between. Germline CDR1 reads SGDLS; CDR2 reads YYNGEE. The CDR3 loop is CASSPARSETQYF. CDR3 nucleotide sequence: TGTGCCAGCAGCCCCGCGCGGTCAGAGACCCAGTACTTC.

V and J are TRBV27 and TRBJ2-2, with D perhaps being TRBD1 or TRBD2 (5 bases each). Germline lookup yields CDR1 MNHEY and CDR2 SMNVEV (reference sequence). The CDR3 length is 15 residues. V was trimmed by 1 base and J by 8 bases, leaving 14 bases between them. The DNA for the CDR3 is TGTGCCAGCAGTTTATGGGGACCGCAGAAAGGGGAGCTGTTTTTT. As protein: CASSLWGPQKGELFF.

The sample holds one count of this clone. The V and J genes are TRBV19 and TRBJ1-5, with D maybe TRBD1 (5 bases). The V end lost 5 bases, the J end lost 4 bases, and 15 bases lay between the germline ends. This CDR3 has 15 amino acids. The germline CDR1 and CDR2 sequences are LNHDA and SQIVND (reference sequence). CDR3 nucleotide sequence: TGTGCCAGTAGTTTGCGGGACGCCGAAAATCAGCCCCAGCATTTT. This sequence encodes CASSLRDAENQPQHF.

The rearrangement joins TRBV5-1 to TRBJ2-2; 9 nucleotides line up with TRBD1. The CDR3 spans 16 residues. V gave up 4 bases and J gave up 6 bases; unmatched junction bases: 10. The germline V gene encodes CDR1 SGHRS and CDR2 YFSETQ. CDR3 sequence reads: CASSPRGDRVPGELFF. CDR3 DNA sequence: TGCGCCAGCAGCCCGAGGGGGGACAGGGTCCCCGGGGAGCTGTTTTTT. Full variable domain (outside the CDR3, taken from reference TRBV5-1 and TRBJ2-2): KAGVTQTPRYLIKTRGQQVTLSCSPISGHRSVSWYQQTPGQGLQFLFEYFSETQRNKGNFPGRFSGRQFSNSRSEMNVSTLELGDSALYLCASSPRGDRVPGELFFGEGSRLTVL.

The chain employs TRBV19 and TRBJ2-1; 7 nucleotides align to TRBD2. Germline CDR1 LNHDA, CDR2 SQIVND (reference sequence). Trimming at V came to 1 base and at J to 5 bases, leaving 5 bases not matched to a gene. This CDR3 comprises 15 residues. The CDR3 nucleotides are TGTGCCAGTAGTATAGCGGCTAGCGGACACAATGAGCAGTTCTTC. Residues: CASSIAASGHNEQFF. Full variable domain (remainder filled in from reference TRBV19 and TRBJ2-1): DGGITQSPKYLFRKEGQNVTLSCEQNLNHDAMYWYRQDPGQGLRLIYYSQIVNDFQKGDIAEGYSVSREKKESFPLTVTSAQKNPTAFYLCASSIAASGHNEQFFGPGTRLTVL.

V and J are TRBV2 and TRBJ2-7; D is unresolved. The V gene's germline CDR1 is SNHLY and CDR2 FYNNEI. CDR3 length: 13 amino acids. Between the trimmed V and J ends, which lost 4 bases and 3 bases, there was a span of 10 bases. Here the CDR3 DNA reads TGTGCCAGCAGTGGGGTAGCTGGCTACGAGCAGTACTTC. Translating it yields CASSGVAGYEQYF.

The chain has TRBV4-3 and TRBJ2-7; maybe TRBD1 (8 bases). Germline-derived CDR1 and CDR2 are LGHNA and YSLEER. Trimming cost V 1 base and J 4 bases, with 17 bases left between them. This CDR3 is built from 16 residues. This CDR3 reads CASSQGTGGGHYEQYF. Here the CDR3 DNA reads TGCGCCAGCAGCCAAGGAACAGGGGGGGGACATTACGAGCAGTACTTC.

In this sample, this clone is medium-sized. V usage is TRBV9 and J usage is TRBJ1-2; D call uncertain. The CDR3 is made up of 14 amino acids. V was trimmed by 0 bases and J by 5 bases, leaving 11 bases between them. Germline CDR1 reads SGDLS; CDR2 reads YYNGEE. The CDR3 loop is CASSVGGGEYGYTF. CDR3 sequence (DNA): TGTGCCAGCAGCGTAGGGGGAGGAGAATATGGCTACACCTTC.

The rearrangement links TRBV7-2 to TRBJ1-2, with TRBD1 matching 7 bases. This CDR3 comprises 16 residues. V shed 1 base, J shed 5 bases, and the junction held 10 bases outside the gene matches. From germline, CDR1 is SGHTA and CDR2 FQGNSA. The CDR3 DNA is TGTGCCAGCAGCTTAGACAGGAAGGGGGCCGTTTATGGCTACACCTTC. It translates to CASSLDRKGAVYGYTF.

This chain connects TRBV11-3 to TRBJ2-7, with 12 bases fitting TRBD2. CDR1 is SGHNT, CDR2 YENEEA, per germline. The CDR3 is 14 amino acids. The trim removed 5 bases at V and 5 bases at J, leaving 4 bases unmatched. The chain's CDR3 is CASSPTSGSHEQYF. DNA for the CDR3: TGTGCCAGCAGCCCGACTAGCGGGAGCCACGAGCAGTACTTC.

V is TRBV2 and J is TRBJ2-7; tentatively, D is TRBD1 (5 bases). V was shortened by 6 bases and J by 3 bases, with 15 bases between the two germline ends. This CDR3 has 14 amino acids. CDR1 SNHLY and CDR2 FYNNEI come from the germline V gene. The CDR3 DNA is TGTGCCAGCAGCCAAGGGGCAGGCCGCTACGAGCAGTACTTC. Its protein is CASSQGAGRYEQYF. The variable domain in full, completed from reference TRBV2 and TRBJ2-7, reads EPEVTQTPSHQVTQMGQEVILRCVPISNHLYFYWYRQILGQKVEFLVSFYNNEISEKSEIFDDQFSVERPDGSNFTLKIRSTKLEDSAMYFCASSQGAGRYEQYFGPGTRLTVT.

This clone was detected only a few times. The V and J genes are TRBV5-1 and TRBJ1-6; D may be TRBD1 (5 bases). Between the trimmed V and J ends, which lost 4 bases and 2 bases, there was a span of 13 bases. Germline CDR1 and CDR2: SGHRS and YFSETQ. This CDR3 region has 16 residues. The CDR3 DNA reads as TGCGCCAGCAGCCCGGGGAGGGACGCCTATAATTCACCCCTCCACTTT. Its protein product is CASSPGRDAYNSPLHF.

The rearrangement joins TRBV28 to TRBJ2-7; 7 bases match TRBD1. The germline gives CDR1 MDHEN, CDR2 SYDVKM. This CDR3 is 15 amino acids long. Trimming at V came to 6 bases and at J to 0 bases, leaving 8 bases not matched to a gene. CDR3 DNA sequence: TGTGCCAGCAGCCTAGGACAGGTTAGCTCCTACGAGCAGTACTTC. Its translation is CASSLGQVSSYEQYF.

The V gene is TRBV19, the J gene TRBJ2-2, with TRBD2 identical over 15 bases. This CDR3 contains 18 residues. J lost 6 bases, V lost 4 bases, and 9 bases had no gene match. The germline V gene encodes CDR1 LNHDA and CDR2 SQIVND (reference sequence). CDR3 sequence reads: CASSTRTSGRAGAGELFF. CDR3 nucleotide sequence: TGTGCCAGTAGTACTAGGACTAGCGGGAGGGCCGGCGCCGGGGAGCTGTTTTTT.

V usage is TRBV5-4 and J usage is TRBJ2-5; 10 nucleotides agree with TRBD2. Germline loops: CDR1 SGHNT, CDR2 YYREEE (reference sequence). This CDR3 contains 14 residues. V gave up 5 bases and J gave up 4 bases; unmatched junction bases: 5. The CDR3: CASRLLAGAETQYF. Here the CDR3 DNA reads TGTGCCAGCAGATTGCTAGCGGGAGCAGAGACCCAGTACTTC.

V gene TRBV19 combines with J gene TRBJ1-1; the match to TRBD1 covers 7 bases. Germline CDR1 reads LNHDA; CDR2 reads SQIVND (reference sequence). CDR3 length equals 15 residues. The V and J ends lost 3 bases and 7 bases, in that order; junction bases with no gene match: 11. The CDR3 protein is CASSIQAGGLSEAFF. The CDR3 DNA reads as TGTGCCAGTAGTATTCAGGCAGGGGGATTGAGTGAAGCTTTCTTT.

The chain recombines TRBV5-6 with TRBJ2-4, with 7 bases fitting TRBD1. The germline CDR1 and CDR2 sequences are SGHDT and YYEEEE. CDR3 size: 15 residues. After removal of 1 base from V and 6 bases from J, the junction contained 7 bases not matched to a gene. In DNA, the CDR3 is TGTGCCAGCAGCTTGTCGCGAGGGGGCGTAAACATTCAGTACTTC. Protein sequence: CASSLSRGGVNIQYF.

The V and J genes are TRBV28 and TRBJ1-5, with D uncertain. Germline loops: CDR1 MDHEN, CDR2 SYDVKM. V dropped 8 bases and J dropped 2 bases, with 19 bases sitting between them. The CDR3 is 16 amino acids. CDR3 bases: TGTGCCAGCGTTTCCATATTAGCGAGAGGCAATCAGCCCCAGCATTTT. This sequence encodes CASVSILARGNQPQHF.

There are a few counts of this clone. The chain has TRBV27 and TRBJ1-5, with unresolved D. The CDR3 is 15 amino acids. Germline V gene lookup returns CDR1 MNHEY and CDR2 SMNVEV (reference sequence). Trimming pared 8 bases from V and 0 bases from J, leaving 14 bases between. CDR3 protein: CASSSAGNSNQPQHF. The CDR3 region has the DNA TGTGCCAGCTCCTCAGCGGGTAATAGCAATCAGCCCCAGCATTTT.

V is TRBV5-6 and J is TRBJ2-3; D tentatively reads TRBD1 or TRBD2 (6 bases each). Germline V CDR1 and CDR2: SGHDT, YYEEEE. V dropped 5 bases and J dropped 14 bases, with 21 bases sitting between them. The CDR3 length is 13 residues. CDR3 amino acids: CASRRDKAPEGYF. The CDR3 region has the DNA TGTGCCAGCAGGCGGGACAAAGCACCTGAGGGGTATTTT.